This T cell receptor beta chain was observed in a study of T cells in Graves' hyperthyroidism and ophthalmopathy. Study-level points and caveats: A median about 6.5 months before onset, the model predicted ophthalmopathy.

Graves' hyperthyroidism qualified as stable when ophthalmopathy did not progress within 18 months. Newly diagnosed patients aged 18 to 65 had hyperthyroidism of under 2 months' duration. Orbital computed tomography and thyroid ultrasound, together with serum TRAb and thyroxine and clinical symptoms, were used for diagnoses. Concerning this clonotype itself: No antigen is known for it.

Regions amplified from RNA transcripts were the TCR beta CDR3 regions. Using the HTBI primer set, a first-round RT-PCR was run on the TCR CDR3. TCRdb re-analysed the multiplex PCR reads in MiXCR, keeping a single row per CDR3 protein. The sample lists hundreds of thousands of distinct CDR3 sequences, around 13% seen once, with 10% to 13% in the top ten. V dropped 3 bases and J dropped 7 bases, with 13 bases sitting between them. This CDR3 spans 14 amino acids. Germline CDR1 is LNHNV and CDR2 is YYDKDF (reference sequence). This TCR was sampled from a woman aged 18-30 years with Graves' hyperthyroidism. The source material was blood. The chain combines TRBV15 with TRBJ2-4; maybe TRBD1 (6 bases). The CDR3 spells CATSRGHRLNIQYF. In nucleotides, the CDR3 is TGTGCCACCAGCAGGGGACATAGACTGAACATTCAGTACTTC.